This is a list of T cell receptor beta chains from one sample in a study of Ad26.COV2.S vaccination and SARS-CoV-2 variants. Sequencing used immunoSEQ multiplex PCR; TCRdb keeps in-frame clones, though not all of them. The table lists over 400,000 clones, about 92% of them singletons. The specimen was peripheral blood, collected in a trial of Ad26.COV2.S vaccine versus placebo. These receptors originate from a person aged 18 to 65 who received the Ad26.COV2.S COVID-19 vaccine or a placebo. Both conserved end residues are part of each CDR3. The order of the fields is V gene, J gene, D gene, CDR3 protein, CDR3 DNA. A D gene is named only where the DNA matches it firmly.

TRBV3-1/TRBV3-2	TRBJ1-3	-	CASSQAGDMRNTIYF	TGTGCCAGCAGCCAGGCCGGGGACATGAGGAACACCATATATTTT
TRBV18	TRBJ2-5	-	CASSPQGSETQYF	TGTGCCAGCTCACCACAGGGTTCAGAGACCCAGTACTTC
TRBV2	TRBJ2-1	-	CASSETLYNEQFF	TGTGCCAGCAGCGAGACTCTTTACAATGAGCAGTTCTTC
TRBV5-5	TRBJ2-4	TRBD2	CASSVGGTRGAENIQYF	TGTGCCAGCAGCGTCGGGGGGACGCGGGGCGCGGAGAACATTCAGTACTTC
TRBV29-1	TRBJ2-1	-	CSVDRQLQYNEQFF	TGCAGCGTCGACAGACAGCTCCAATACAATGAGCAGTTCTTC
TRBV28	TRBJ1-1	-	CASSWGAGNTEAFF	TGTGCCAGCAGTTGGGGCGCAGGGAACACTGAAGCTTTCTTT
TRBV10-3	TRBJ1-5	-	CAISDGQYSNQPQHF	TGTGCCATCAGTGACGGACAGTATAGCAATCAGCCCCAGCATTTT
TRBV19	TRBJ2-5	-	CASSMSDLQETQYF	TGTGCCAGTAGTATGTCGGACTTACAAGAGACCCAGTACTTC
TRBV30	TRBJ2-7	TRBD2	CAWSVIRGTSGRDVYEQYF	TGTGCCTGGAGTGTCATCCGGGGGACTAGCGGGAGGGACGTCTACGAGCAGTACTTC
TRBV5-5	TRBJ2-7	TRBD1	CASSFVQGQNEQYF	TGTGCCAGCAGCTTCGTACAGGGGCAAAACGAGCAGTACTTC
TRBV6-5	TRBJ1-5	-	CASRVTVGNQPQHF	TGTGCCAGCAGGGTTACAGTGGGCAATCAGCCCCAGCATTTT
TRBV24-1	TRBJ2-7	TRBD2	CATSDGTSGSLDEQYF	TGTGCCACCAGTGATGGGACTAGCGGGAGTCTCGACGAGCAGTACTTC
TRBV19	TRBJ2-1	-	CASSMGTGRPGFF	TGTGCCAGTAGTATGGGAACGGGGCGCCCCGGTTTCTTC